These 27 T cell receptor beta chains were sequenced from one sample in a study of blood T cells in healthy people across ages. For the second PCR, which ran for roughly 7 to 11 cycles, a sample-barcoded 5' primer and a J-beta primer mix were used. MiXCR, run by TCRdb on the 5' RACE reads, gives a single entry per CDR3 protein. The table lists around 400,000 distinct CDR3 sequences, about 55% of them singletons. Sequencing was done on a sample of blood. The receptors originated from a man in his 60s in good health.

This rearrangement joins TRBV5-1 to TRBJ2-3; TRBD1 matches 8 bases. The V segment lost 3 bases and the J segment 6 bases; nucleotides outside the gene matches: 3. Per germline, CDR1 SGHRS and CDR2 YFSETQ. The CDR3 contains 13 residues. This chain's CDR3 is CASSWTGKDTQYF. The CDR3 DNA is TGCGCCAGCAGCTGGACAGGGAAGGATACGCAGTATTTT.

The rearrangement uses TRBV9 and TRBJ2-3, with 12 positions matching TRBD2. Per germline, CDR1 SGDLS and CDR2 YYNGEE. The CDR3 runs 14 residues. The V and J ends lost 4 bases and 6 bases, in that order; junction bases with no gene match: 3. The CDR3 bases are TGTGCCAGCAGCACCGGGACTAGCGGGGATACGCAGTATTTT. Translation gives CASSTGTSGDTQYF.

The CDR3 protein is CASKTDSSGANVLTF. CDR3 in DNA: TGCGCCAGCAAGACGGACAGCTCTGGGGCCAACGTCCTGACTTTC. The V and J genes are TRBV5-1 and TRBJ2-6; a possible D gene is TRBD1 (6 bases). Trimming took 6 bases from V and 0 from J, leaving 10 bases between them. Germline CDR1 is SGHRS and CDR2 is YFSETQ. The CDR3 has 15 amino acids.

The sample holds many counts of this clonotype. This chain links TRBV12-3 or TRBV12-4 with TRBJ2-5; 9 positions agree with TRBD1. This CDR3 comprises 14 residues. V gave up 5 bases and J gave up 2 bases; unmatched junction bases: 3. The DNA of the CDR3 is TGTGCCAGCAGTGCCGGACAGGGGCAAGAGACCCAGTACTTC. Its translation: CASSAGQGQETQYF.

Written as DNA, the CDR3 is TGTGCCAGCAGCCGGGGGTCGGGCCGCTACAATGAGCAGTTCTTC. Protein product: CASSRGSGRYNEQFF. The chain recombines TRBV7-2 with TRBJ2-1; D might be TRBD2 (6 bases). Germline CDR1 reads SGHTA; CDR2 reads FQGNSA. This CDR3 has 15 residues. The ends were cut back, 5 bases at V and 3 bases at J, with 14 bases in the middle.

The chain couples TRBV4-1 to TRBJ2-4, with TRBD1 matching 7 bases. Gene TRBJ2-7 matches the end of the DNA better, so the J call may be wrong. This CDR3 comprises 15 residues. Germline CDR1 is MGHRA and CDR2 is YSYEKL. CDR3 sequence reads: CASSRAYDQGDEQYF. The CDR3 nucleotides are TGCGCCAGCAGCCGAGCATACGACCAGGGGGACGAGCAGTACTTC.

This chain joins TRBV13 and TRBJ2-5; 14 bases agree with TRBD2. The CDR3 has 15 residues. V lost 4 bases, J lost 9 bases, and 7 bases stayed unmatched. Looked up from germline, CDR1 is PRHDT and CDR2 is FYEKMQ (reference sequence). The CDR3 loop reads CASSSGLAGGPAQYF. In nucleotides, the CDR3 is TGTGCCAGCAGCTCCGGACTAGCGGGGGGACCGGCCCAGTACTTC.

The chain employs TRBV20-1 and TRBJ1-1; possible D gene TRBD1, 6 bases. Trimming stripped 5 bases from V and 4 bases from J, with 17 bases between. Germline lookup yields CDR1 DFQATT and CDR2 SNEGSKA (reference sequence). There are 14 residues in the CDR3. The chain's CDR3 is CSAPNRESGTEAFF. The CDR3 region has the DNA TGCAGTGCTCCGAACAGGGAGTCGGGCACTGAAGCTTTCTTT.

This rearrangement joins TRBV7-2 to TRBJ2-4; 8 bases line up with TRBD2. Germline trimming cut 5 bases from V and 3 bases from J; bases unmatched to any gene: 6. The germline V gene has CDR1 SGHTA and CDR2 FQGNSA. CDR3 length: 15 residues. The CDR3 DNA follows: TGTGCCAGCAGCATAACTAGCGGTCACAAAAACATTCAGTACTTC. Translated: CASSITSGHKNIQYF.

The table lists this clonotype with a few counts. V gene TRBV29-1 combines with J gene TRBJ1-1; 9 bases align to TRBD1. Losses at the gene ends were 7 bases for V and 4 bases for J; bases not matched to a gene: 7. CDR1 and CDR2 (germline): SQVTM, ANQGSEA. The CDR3 spans 13 residues. The CDR3 bases are TGCAGCGCCGGACAGGGGAGGGGCACTGAAGCTTTCTTT. This translates into CSAGQGRGTEAFF.

The table lists this clonotype with a few counts. The chain has TRBV20-1 and TRBJ2-3; 12 nucleotides align to TRBD2. Germline assignment: CDR1 DFQATT and CDR2 SNEGSKA (reference sequence). The V segment lost 1 base and the J segment 4 bases; nucleotides outside the gene matches: 6. The CDR3 consists of 16 residues. The CDR3 sequence is CSARGPASGGADTQYF. The CDR3 coding sequence is TGCAGTGCTAGAGGGCCAGCTAGCGGGGGGGCAGATACGCAGTATTTT.

There are a few counts of this clonotype. The V call is TRBV4-3, the J call TRBJ2-3, with 8 nucleotides matching TRBD1. The ends lost 4 bases at V and 2 bases at J; junction bases unmatched: 5. Germline CDR1 and CDR2: LGHNA and YSLEER. There are 15 residues in the CDR3. The CDR3 here is CASSLGTGNTDTQYF. The CDR3 region has the DNA TGCGCCAGCAGCCTAGGGACAGGAAACACAGATACGCAGTATTTT.

A few counts support this clonotype. CDR3 sequence (DNA): TGTGCCAGCAGTTACCGGGACACCACCTACGAGCAGTACTTC. Its translation: CASSYRDTTYEQYF. This chain connects TRBV12-3 or TRBV12-4 to TRBJ2-7; tentatively, D is TRBD1 (6 bases). Trimming left V 4 bases short and J 2 bases short, with 12 bases between. The CDR3 contains 14 residues.

The J gene is TRBJ2-5, the V gene TRBV4-2, with D uncertain. V shed 0 bases and J shed 4 bases, with 15 bases lying between them. Germline-derived CDR1 and CDR2 are LGHNA and YNFKEQ. This CDR3 region has 16 residues. CDR3 amino acids: CASSQEGRSKGETQYF. The DNA of the CDR3 is TGTGCCAGCAGCCAAGAGGGTAGGTCGAAGGGAGAGACCCAGTACTTC.

This clonotype turned up a few times. This rearrangement joins TRBV6-1 to TRBJ2-7; D could derive from TRBD1 or TRBD2 (5 bases each). The CDR3 has 15 amino acids. Looked up from germline, CDR1 is MNHNS and CDR2 is SASEGT. Trimming took 7 bases from V and 3 from J, leaving 19 bases between them. The CDR3 is CASKKGVMGDYEQYF. The CDR3 region has the DNA TGTGCCAGCAAGAAGGGAGTCATGGGGGACTACGAGCAGTACTTC.

V gene TRBV7-2 combines with J gene TRBJ2-7; D remains unclear. CDR3 length: 15 amino acids. With 5 bases removed from V and 3 bases from J, the gap between germline ends came to 17 bases. Germline V CDR1 and CDR2: SGHTA, FQGNSA. The chain's CDR3 is CASSPSAQSYYEQYF. Written as DNA, the CDR3 is TGTGCCAGCAGCCCTTCGGCTCAATCCTACTACGAGCAGTACTTC.

This chain uses TRBV2 with TRBJ1-2; D might be TRBD1 (5 bases). CDR3 length: 17 amino acids. Looked up from germline, CDR1 is SNHLY and CDR2 is FYNNEI. Trimming took 3 bases from V and 7 from J, leaving 24 bases between them. This CDR3 is CASSEKGRTLFSGGYTF. The CDR3 bases are TGTGCCAGCAGTGAGAAAGGGCGGACACTTTTTTCAGGTGGCTACACCTTC.

CDR3 in DNA: TGTGCCATCAGTGCACAGGAATACGAGCAGTACTTC. Its translation is CAISAQEYEQYF. This chain connects TRBV10-3 to TRBJ2-7; possible D gene TRBD1, 5 bases. CDR3 length: 12 residues. The germline V gene has CDR1 ENHRY and CDR2 SYGVKD. Trimming left V 4 bases short and J 4 bases short, with 8 bases between.

This clonotype was recorded many times. The chain has TRBV4-1 and TRBJ2-5; D might be TRBD2 (5 bases). This CDR3 is 18 amino acids long. Trimming removed 1 base at V and 2 bases at J, with 20 bases between. Germline V gene lookup returns CDR1 MGHRA and CDR2 YSYEKL. The CDR3 spells CASSQGPSGAPLQETQYF. DNA of the CDR3: TGCGCCAGCAGCCAAGGTCCCAGCGGAGCCCCCCTACAAGAGACCCAGTACTTC.

The chain is built from TRBV20-1 and TRBJ2-3, with a tentative D call TRBD2 (6 bases). CDR1 and CDR2 (germline): DFQATT, SNEGSKA (reference sequence). This CDR3 comprises 16 residues. Trimming took 0 bases from V and 0 from J, leaving 13 bases between them. The CDR3 reads CSARDGTAPSTDTQYF. The CDR3 DNA sequence: TGCAGTGCTAGAGACGGGACTGCACCCAGCACAGATACGCAGTATTTT.

V usage is TRBV6-1 and J usage is TRBJ2-7; TRBD1 might be the D (6 bases). The CDR3 runs 14 residues. Per the germline V gene, CDR1 is MNHNS and CDR2 is SASEGT. The V gene lost 4 bases and the J gene lost 5 bases, with 15 bases spanning the gap. The CDR3 spells CASSGQVPNHEQYF. CDR3 nucleotide sequence: TGTGCCAGCAGTGGACAGGTACCTAACCACGAGCAGTACTTC.

J is TRBJ1-2 and V is TRBV7-8; D is ambiguous. Per the germline V gene, CDR1 is SGHVS and CDR2 is FQNEAQ. The V gene lost 8 bases and the J gene lost 0 bases, with 13 bases spanning the gap. The CDR3 extends over 14 amino acids. The CDR3 here is CASRRPTPNYGYTF. The CDR3, as DNA: TGTGCCAGCCGTAGGCCAACACCTAACTATGGCTACACCTTC.

V usage is TRBV4-1 and J usage is TRBJ2-1; TRBD2 aligns across 13 bases. The germline V gene has CDR1 MGHRA and CDR2 YSYEKL. The CDR3 consists of 17 residues. V trimming: 3 bases; J trimming: 0 bases; junction bases outside the gene matches: 2. CDR3 bases: TGCGCCAGCAGCCAGACTAGCGGGGGGCGCTCCTACAATGAGCAGTTCTTC. This codes for CASSQTSGGRSYNEQFF.

This clonotype showed up many times. This chain uses TRBV28 with TRBJ2-7; D ambiguous. Trimming took off 6 bases at V and 7 bases at J, with 13 bases between the two ends. CDR1 is MDHEN, CDR2 SYDVKM, per germline. This CDR3 spans 12 amino acids. The CDR3 region is CASSPQLFEQYF. CDR3 DNA: TGTGCCAGCAGCCCCCAATTGTTTGAGCAGTACTTC.

The chain recombines TRBV4-2 with TRBJ2-5; 7 positions match TRBD1. The CDR3 length is 15 residues. Germline V lookup: CDR1 LGHNA, CDR2 YNFKEQ. V dropped 4 bases and J dropped 1; count of bases not matched to a gene: 6. The CDR3 here is CASSRPGTVQETQYF. In DNA, the CDR3 is TGTGCCAGCAGCCGCCCAGGGACAGTCCAAGAGACCCAGTACTTC.

In DNA, the CDR3 is TGTGCCACCAGTGATTCTGGGACTTCCTACAATGAGCAGTACTTC. Its protein is CATSDSGTSYNEQYF. V usage is TRBV24-1 and J usage is TRBJ2-1; the D gene is possibly TRBD2 (6 bases). The assigned J gene may be wrong: the sequence end matches TRBJ2-7 better. Germline V gives CDR1 KGHDR, CDR2 SFDVKD. CDR3 length: 15 residues.

At least ten counts were recorded for this clonotype. The V gene is TRBV11-1, the J gene TRBJ2-7; D is unclear. V dropped 5 bases and J dropped 6 bases, with 11 bases sitting between them. Germline CDR1 reads SGHAT; CDR2 reads FQDESV (reference sequence). This CDR3 comprises 12 residues. The CDR3 DNA follows: TGTGCCAGCAGCCCTTCGTTGGGCGAGCAGTACTTC. Encoded protein: CASSPSLGEQYF.